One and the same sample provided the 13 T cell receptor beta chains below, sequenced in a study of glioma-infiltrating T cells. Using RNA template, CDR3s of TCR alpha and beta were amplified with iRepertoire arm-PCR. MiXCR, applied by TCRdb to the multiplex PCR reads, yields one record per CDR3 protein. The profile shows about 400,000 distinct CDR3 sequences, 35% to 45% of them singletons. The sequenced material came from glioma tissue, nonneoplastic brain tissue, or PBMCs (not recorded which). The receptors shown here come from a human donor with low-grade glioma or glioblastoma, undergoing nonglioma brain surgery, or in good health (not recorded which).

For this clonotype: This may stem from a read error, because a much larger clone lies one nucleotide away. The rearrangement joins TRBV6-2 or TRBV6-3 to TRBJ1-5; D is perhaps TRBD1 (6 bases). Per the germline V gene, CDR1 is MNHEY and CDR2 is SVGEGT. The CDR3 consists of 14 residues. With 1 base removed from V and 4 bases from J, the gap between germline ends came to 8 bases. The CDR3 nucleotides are TGTGCCAGCAGTTACTTGGACAGAAATCAGCCCCAGCATTTT. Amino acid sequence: CASSYLDRNQPQHF.

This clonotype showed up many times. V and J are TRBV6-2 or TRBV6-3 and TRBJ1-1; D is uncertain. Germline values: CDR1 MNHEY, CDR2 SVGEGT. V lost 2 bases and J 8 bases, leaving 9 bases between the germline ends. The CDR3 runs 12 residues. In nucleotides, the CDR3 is TGTGCCAGCAGTTACAGGTTTCGAGAAGCTTTCTTT. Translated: CASSYRFREAFF.

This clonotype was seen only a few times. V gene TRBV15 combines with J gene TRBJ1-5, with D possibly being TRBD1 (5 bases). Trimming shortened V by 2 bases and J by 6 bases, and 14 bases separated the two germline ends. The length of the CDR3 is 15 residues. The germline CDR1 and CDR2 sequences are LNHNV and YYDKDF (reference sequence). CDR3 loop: CATSRSPGGVQPQHF. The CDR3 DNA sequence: TGTGCCACCAGCAGATCCCCCGGGGGAGTTCAGCCCCAGCATTTT.

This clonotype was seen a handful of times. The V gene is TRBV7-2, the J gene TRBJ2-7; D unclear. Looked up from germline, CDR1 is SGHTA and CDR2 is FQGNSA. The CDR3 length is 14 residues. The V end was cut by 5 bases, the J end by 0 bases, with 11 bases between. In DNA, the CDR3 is TGTGCCAGCAGCATCGAGCTTAGCTCCTACGAGCAGTACTTC. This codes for CASSIELSSYEQYF. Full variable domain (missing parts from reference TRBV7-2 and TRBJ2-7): GAGVSQSPSNKVTEKGKDVELRCDPISGHTALYWYRQSLGQGLEFLIYFQGNSAPDKSGLPSDRFSAERTGGSVSTLTIQRTQQEDSAVYLCASSIELSSYEQYFGPGTRLTVT.

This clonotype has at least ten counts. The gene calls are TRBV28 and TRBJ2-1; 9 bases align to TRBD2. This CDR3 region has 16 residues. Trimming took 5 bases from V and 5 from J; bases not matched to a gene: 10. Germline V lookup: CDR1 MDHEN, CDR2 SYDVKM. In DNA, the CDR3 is TGTGCCAGCAGTCGCGCCGGACTAGCGAGAAACAATGAGCAGTTCTTC. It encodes CASSRAGLARNNEQFF.

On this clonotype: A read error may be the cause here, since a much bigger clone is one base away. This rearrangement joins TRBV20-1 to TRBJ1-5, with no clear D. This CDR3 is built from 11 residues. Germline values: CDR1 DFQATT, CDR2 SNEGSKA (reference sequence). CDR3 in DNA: TGCAGTGCTGGAGGGAATCAGCCCAAGCATTTT. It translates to CSAGGNQPKHF.

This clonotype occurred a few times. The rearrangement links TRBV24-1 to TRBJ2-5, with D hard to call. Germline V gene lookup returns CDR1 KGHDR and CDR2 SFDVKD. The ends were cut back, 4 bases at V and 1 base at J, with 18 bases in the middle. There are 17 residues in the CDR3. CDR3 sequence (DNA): TGTGCCACCAGTGACACAAGGACGTATGCAGGCCAAGAGACCCAGTACTTC. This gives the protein CATSDTRTYAGQETQYF.

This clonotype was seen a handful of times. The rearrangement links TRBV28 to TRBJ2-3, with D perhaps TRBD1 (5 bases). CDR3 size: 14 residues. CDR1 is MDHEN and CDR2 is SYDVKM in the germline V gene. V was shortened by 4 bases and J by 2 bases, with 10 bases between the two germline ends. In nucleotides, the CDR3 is TGTGCCAGCAGTTGGGGCCAGGACACAGATACGCAGTATTTT. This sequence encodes CASSWGQDTDTQYF.

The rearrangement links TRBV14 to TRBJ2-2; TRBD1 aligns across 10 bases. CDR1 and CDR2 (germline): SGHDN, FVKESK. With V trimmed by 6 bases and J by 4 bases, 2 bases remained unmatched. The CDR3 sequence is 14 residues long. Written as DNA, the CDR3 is TGTGCCAGCAGACGGACAGGGGGCACCGGGGAGCTGTTTTTT. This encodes CASRRTGGTGELFF.

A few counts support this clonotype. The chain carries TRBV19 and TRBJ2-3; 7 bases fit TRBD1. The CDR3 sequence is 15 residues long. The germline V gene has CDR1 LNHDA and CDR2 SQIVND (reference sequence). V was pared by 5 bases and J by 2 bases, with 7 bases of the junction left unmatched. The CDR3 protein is CASSVRGQLTDTQYF. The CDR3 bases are TGTGCCAGTAGTGTGAGGGGACAGCTCACAGATACGCAGTATTTT.

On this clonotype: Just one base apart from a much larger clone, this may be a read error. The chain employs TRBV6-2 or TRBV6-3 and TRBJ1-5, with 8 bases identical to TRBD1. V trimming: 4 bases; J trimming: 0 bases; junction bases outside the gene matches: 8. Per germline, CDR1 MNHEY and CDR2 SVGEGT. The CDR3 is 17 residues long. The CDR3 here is CASSSRTGPYSNQPQHF. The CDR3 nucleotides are TGTGCCAGCAGTTCCCGGACAGGGCCATATAGCAATCAGCCCCAGCATTTT.

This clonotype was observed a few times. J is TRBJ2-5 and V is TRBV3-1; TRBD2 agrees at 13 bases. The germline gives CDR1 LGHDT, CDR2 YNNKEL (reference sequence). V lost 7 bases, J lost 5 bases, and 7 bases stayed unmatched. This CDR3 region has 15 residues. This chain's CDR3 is CASTPGTSGAETQYF. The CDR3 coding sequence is TGTGCCAGCACCCCTGGGACTAGCGGGGCCGAGACCCAGTACTTC.

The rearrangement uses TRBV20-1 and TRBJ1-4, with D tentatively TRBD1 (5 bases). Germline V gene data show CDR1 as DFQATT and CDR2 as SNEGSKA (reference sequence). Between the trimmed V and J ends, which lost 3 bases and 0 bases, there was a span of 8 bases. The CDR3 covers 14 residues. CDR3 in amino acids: CSARRDPTNEKLFF. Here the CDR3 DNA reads TGCAGTGCTAGGCGGGACCCAACTAATGAAAAACTGTTTTTT.